This paragraph reports one TCR beta chain. This clone's antigen is unknown. Qualities for individual bases were not recorded, and no much larger clone is one base off. Genomic DNA was used as template for profiling of TCR beta VDJ combinations and CDR3 sequences. An Illumina HiSeq 2000 was the platform used for TCR repertoire sequencing. In the original analysis: TRBV/TRBJ rearrangement plots, CDR3 size and DJ length profiles, and Simpson's diversity index were used to assess repertoires. Whichever DNA sequence was most abundant in the deep sequencing data was defined as the immunodominant clone. CDR3 amino acid sequences were checked for sharing across subjects and were also compared against the VDJdb database and published repertoires. TCRdb trimmed the raw reads at Q25, called clones with MiXCR and kept productive beta chains. Duplicate CDR3 protein sequences are folded into a single record with the most common DNA and genes. The V and J calls shown here were made by TCRdb, not taken from the authors' results. This sample comprises 120,000 or so distinct CDR3 sequences, about 40% of them detected only once. The ten largest clones add up to about 2.6% of the sample.

The data were obtained in a study of CD8+CD57+ T cells in acquired aplastic anemia (dated by TCRdb to 2016 to 2019). In terms of the full investigation: A mean of 3.2 ug of DNA, ranging from about 0.19 to 27.4 ug, was extracted from sorted CD4+ and CD8+ cells. CD8+CD57+ expansion was defined as frequency above the mean frequency observed in healthy subjects. Here is what the overall study found, with its caveats: No significant difference in CD8+ Simpson's diversity was found between patients and healthy controls (P=0.060). About 30 CD8+ CDR3 sequences were found in both patients and controls but appeared to be highly expressed in patients and within the immunodominant clones of the patients.

V drops 6 bases and J drops 3 bases, leaving 8 bases in between. The CDR3 goes from the cysteine to the phenylalanine over 12 residues. The entry retains the CDR3 DNA only, 36 bases that are in frame from base 1. The germline V gene yields MNHNS for CDR1 and SASEGT for CDR2. Flow cytometry had shown CD8+CD57+ cell expansion in the patients selected for sequencing. Severe acquired aplastic anemia was diagnosed in all patients according to International Study of Aplastic Anemia and Agranulocytosis and Camitta criteria. No therapy had been received by the patients at the time of blood sampling. In the study, sorted CD4+ and CD8+ blood T cells from patients with severe aplastic anemia and from healthy subjects underwent deep sequencing of TCR repertoires. Patients were enrolled under clinicaltrials.gov protocols 00001620, 01623167, 00001397, 00071045, 00081523 and 00961064 in the USA. Ficoll-Paque density gradient centrifugation was used to isolate peripheral blood mononuclear cells. Before DNA extraction, CD4+ and CD8+ T cells were sorted by FACS or by magnetic beads.

The sample was sorted CD4+, CD8+, or CD8+CD57+ T cells (not recorded which) from PBMCs. The V gene is TRBV6-1 and the J gene is TRBJ1-2, with the D gene uncertain. This TCR was sampled from a human donor with aplastic anemia. The CDR3 in this case is CASRTGYYGYTF. The bases are TGTGCCAGCAGGACGGGTTACTATGGCTACACCTTC.